This TCR beta chain was documented in a study of beta chain features in type 1 diabetes. CD45RO/CCR7/CD25/CD127/CD95/CD27 separated CD4+ naive, central memory, regulatory and stem cell-like memory cells by sorting. Each population that was sorted was more than 95% pure. Turning to this clone: The antigen is undetermined.

Every isolated RNA sample was fully reverse transcribed, so sequencing captured expressed TCRB transcripts. Method: immunoSEQ multiplex PCR; TCRdb's copy keeps in-frame clones and lacks some. The sample yields about 700,000 clones, roughly 13% seen once. CDR3 length equals 14 residues. The germline gives CDR1 MNHEY, CDR2 SVGAGI. Germline trimming cut 6 bases from V and 8 bases from J; bases unmatched to any gene: 3. Study outcomes and limitations: TCRB repertoires of naive, central memory and Treg cells appeared more similar among patients than among healthy donors. Type 1 diabetes patients had TCRB CDR3s that were shorter (moderately but significantly so) in all four CD4+ subsets.

Sequenced sample: naive CD4+ T cells from blood. The rearrangement joins TRBV6-5 to TRBJ2-1; 14 nucleotides match TRBD2. The source of this sequence is a man between 18 and 35 years old with type 1 diabetes. The DNA for the CDR3 is TGTGCCAGCAGGGGACTAGCGGGGGTAGATGAGCAGTTCTTC. Its protein is CASRGLAGVDEQFF.